These 30 T cell receptor beta chains were all obtained from the same sample, sequenced in a study of blood T cell repertoires in COVID-19. Data came from immunoSEQ multiplex PCR; TCRdb stores just in-frame clones and leaves some out. The sample comprises around 60,000 clones, approximately 77% of which are singletons, and 25% to 35% rests with the top ten. The specimen was peripheral blood. These receptors all stem from a human donor in a cohort sampled during active COVID-19.

The chain recombines TRBV7-2 with TRBJ2-2, with 7 bases lining up with TRBD1. The CDR3 length is 15 residues. The V and J ends lost 5 bases and 0 bases, in that order; junction bases with no gene match: 3. Germline-derived CDR1 and CDR2 are SGHTA and FQGNSA. Here the CDR3 DNA reads TGTGCCAGCAGCGCCGGGACAGCGAACACCGGGGAGCTGTTTTTT. Translation gives CASSAGTANTGELFF.

The CDR3, as DNA: TGTGCCAGCAGCATTGGACAGGGTGGCACTGAAGCTTTCTTT. Translated, it gives CASSIGQGGTEAFF. The chain employs TRBV7-2 and TRBJ1-1; 8 bases line up with TRBD1. Germline V gives CDR1 SGHTA, CDR2 FQGNSA. The trim removed 5 bases at V and 4 bases at J, leaving 6 bases unmatched. The CDR3 is 14 residues long.

The V gene is TRBV28, the J gene TRBJ1-1, with D unresolved. The CDR3 is 11 residues long. CDR1 and CDR2 (germline): MDHEN, SYDVKM. Between the trimmed V and J ends, which lost 6 bases and 7 bases, there was a span of 9 bases. The CDR3 DNA sequence: TGTGCCAGCAGCCCGCGGGGTGAAGCTTTCTTT. Its translation is CASSPRGEAFF.

The V and J genes are TRBV5-4 and TRBJ2-5, with 7 bases fitting TRBD1. Unmatched junction bases numbered 4, after V lost 4 bases and J lost 4 bases. The CDR3 is 13 amino acids. Germline assignment: CDR1 SGHNT and CDR2 YYREEE (reference sequence). Here the CDR3 DNA reads TGTGCCAGCAGCGGAGACAGGGTAGAGACCCAGTACTTC. This gives the protein CASSGDRVETQYF.

The chain links TRBV9 to TRBJ2-1; 10 positions match TRBD1. The length of the CDR3 is 16 residues. J was trimmed by 10 bases and V by 3 bases; bases with no gene match: 13. From germline, CDR1 is SGDLS and CDR2 YYNGEE. The CDR3 loop reads CASSGTGGASLSEQFF. CDR3 nucleotide sequence: TGTGCCAGCAGCGGGACAGGGGGAGCGTCGCTTAGCGAGCAGTTCTTC.

V usage is TRBV3-1 (or the pseudogene TRBV3-2) and J usage is TRBJ2-5; 7 bases agree with TRBD2. Unmatched junction bases numbered 1, after V lost 4 bases and J lost 2 bases. Germline-derived CDR1 and CDR2 are LGHDT and YNNKEL (reference sequence). The CDR3 length is 13 residues. The CDR3 sequence: CASSRGGQETQYF. CDR3 sequence (DNA): TGTGCCAGCAGCCGGGGGGGTCAAGAGACCCAGTACTTC.

The chain carries TRBV6-2 or TRBV6-3 and TRBJ1-5, with a weak D call TRBD1 (6 bases). This CDR3 is built from 15 residues. CDR1 and CDR2 from the germline V gene are MNHEY and SVGEGT. Trimming stripped 6 bases from V and 7 bases from J, with 19 bases between. The CDR3 protein is CASSPSAGAYQPQHF. CDR3 DNA: TGTGCCAGCAGCCCAAGCGCGGGGGCGTACCAGCCCCAGCATTTT.

The V gene is TRBV6-1, the J gene TRBJ2-5; TRBD1 is a possible D gene (5 bases). Germline V CDR1 and CDR2: MNHNS, SASEGT. The CDR3 loop spans 11 amino acids. Trimming cost V 4 bases and J 8 bases, with 8 bases left between them. The CDR3: CASSGDSTQYF. The DNA of the CDR3 is TGTGCCAGCAGTGGAGACAGCACCCAGTACTTC.

The V and J genes are TRBV12-3 or TRBV12-4 and TRBJ2-7; possible D gene TRBD2, 6 bases. V lost 2 bases and J lost 7, with 12 bases in between. The CDR3 runs to 13 residues. The CDR3 spells CASSLSSGGEQYF. The CDR3 nucleotides read TGTGCCAGCAGTTTAAGTAGCGGAGGTGAGCAGTACTTC.

V usage is TRBV5-6 and J usage is TRBJ1-5; D might be TRBD1 (6 bases). This CDR3 has 15 amino acids. The V end was cut by 3 bases, the J end by 1 base, with 11 bases between. Per germline, CDR1 SGHDT and CDR2 YYEEEE. The CDR3 nucleotides read TGTGCCAGCAGCTCGCAGGGGTGGAGCAATCAGCCCCAGCATTTT. Encoded protein: CASSSQGWSNQPQHF.

This chain uses TRBV19 with TRBJ2-1; 10 nucleotides align to TRBD1. Germline V lookup: CDR1 LNHDA, CDR2 SQIVND (reference sequence). This CDR3 has 14 amino acids. V lost 10 bases and J lost 9; bases outside the gene matches: 12. The chain's CDR3 is CATDWGTGVGEQFF. Written as DNA, the CDR3 is TGTGCCACAGATTGGGGGACAGGGGTCGGTGAGCAGTTCTTC.

This chain uses TRBV6-5 with TRBJ2-3, with D possibly being TRBD2 (6 bases). Trimming took off 3 bases at V and 1 base at J, with 11 bases between the two ends. There are 15 residues in the CDR3. In germline, CDR1 is MNHEY, CDR2 SVGAGI. The CDR3 sequence is CASSYSGARTDTQYF. DNA of the CDR3: TGTGCCAGCAGTTATAGCGGAGCCCGCACAGATACGCAGTATTTT.

The rearrangement uses TRBV7-9 and TRBJ2-1; 14 bases agree with TRBD2. Per germline, CDR1 SEHNR and CDR2 FQNEAQ (reference sequence). The CDR3 is made up of 18 amino acids. V was clipped by 5 bases and J by 0 bases; unmatched bases: 6. The CDR3: CASSPSGLAGGSYNEQFF. Written as DNA, the CDR3 is TGTGCCAGCAGCCCATCTGGACTAGCGGGAGGCTCCTACAATGAGCAGTTCTTC. Variable domain in full (rest from reference TRBV7-9 and TRBJ2-1): DTGVSQNPRHKITKRGQNVTFRCDPISEHNRLYWYRQTLGQGPEFLTYFQNEAQLEKSRLLSDRFSAERPKGSFSTLEIQRTEQGDSAMYLCASSPSGLAGGSYNEQFFGPGTRLTVL.

The genes are TRBV5-6 and TRBJ2-3, with 7 bases identical to TRBD2. The ends lost 4 bases at V and 6 bases at J; junction bases unmatched: 11. The CDR3 is 15 amino acids. Germline V gene lookup returns CDR1 SGHDT and CDR2 YYEEEE. DNA of the CDR3: TGTGCCAGCAGCGTGAGCGGGGTTGGTGGGGATACGCAGTATTTT. It is translated as CASSVSGVGGDTQYF.

The V call is TRBV10-3, the J call TRBJ2-1, with D tentatively TRBD1 (6 bases). The germline gives CDR1 ENHRY, CDR2 SYGVKD. The CDR3 runs 14 residues. Trimming cost V 8 bases and J 7 bases, with 18 bases left between them. The chain's CDR3 is CAIAGTTIGNEQFF. The CDR3 DNA reads as TGTGCCATCGCCGGGACAACGATCGGGAATGAGCAGTTCTTC.

The CDR3 region is CASNTGTGEEKLFF. The CDR3, as DNA: TGTGCCAGCAACACCGGGACAGGGGAAGAAAAACTGTTTTTT. V and J are TRBV7-9 and TRBJ1-4, with 10 bases identical to TRBD1. The V gene end was trimmed by 7 bases and the J gene end by 8 bases; junction bases not matched to a gene: 7. CDR3 length equals 14 residues. The germline V gene encodes CDR1 SEHNR and CDR2 FQNEAQ (reference sequence).

The gene calls are TRBV27 and TRBJ2-1; D not certain. This CDR3 comprises 17 residues. Trimming took off 2 bases at V and 0 bases at J, with 14 bases between the two ends. CDR1 is MNHEY, CDR2 SMNVEV, per germline (reference sequence). The CDR3 DNA is TGTGCCAGCAGTTTAGGGCACCCTTTGAGCTCCTACAATGAGCAGTTCTTC. Translation gives CASSLGHPLSSYNEQFF.

The chain joins TRBV2 to TRBJ2-7; 7 positions match TRBD2. The germline V gene encodes CDR1 SNHLY and CDR2 FYNNEI. The CDR3 totals 14 residues. Trimming removed 6 bases from V and 7 bases from J; junction bases left unmatched: 12. CDR3 DNA sequence: TGTGCCAGCAGGGCCCTAGCGGTCGGGGGGGAGCAGTACTTC. As protein: CASRALAVGGEQYF.

This sequence joins TRBV5-4 and TRBJ2-5; D perhaps matches TRBD1 (6 bases). With 4 bases removed from V and 3 bases from J, the gap between germline ends came to 10 bases. Germline CDR1 is SGHNT and CDR2 is YYREEE (reference sequence). This CDR3 has 13 amino acids. The CDR3 loop is CASSPQGEETQYF. The CDR3 nucleotides read TGTGCCAGCAGCCCACAGGGAGAAGAGACCCAGTACTTC.

This clone was detected only a few times. V and J are TRBV2 and TRBJ2-4; TRBD1 matches at 7 bases. The CDR3 spans 13 residues. Germline CDR1 SNHLY, CDR2 FYNNEI. The DNA for the CDR3 is TGTGTGACGCGACAGGGTTCCAAAAACATTCAGTACTTC. It encodes CVTRQGSKNIQYF.

In this sample, this clone turned up many times. The chain employs TRBV6-4 and TRBJ2-1; 7 bases match TRBD1. Germline values: CDR1 MRHNA, CDR2 SNTAGT. V was pared by 6 bases and J by 7 bases, with 9 bases of the junction left unmatched. This CDR3 contains 14 residues. CDR3 sequence (DNA): TGTGCCAGCAGCCCCGACAGGGCGGGTAATGAGCAGTTCTTC. It encodes CASSPDRAGNEQFF.

Worth noting for this clone: At one end, the junction sequence differs from germline, possibly due to a read error. CDR3 bases: TGTGCCAGCAGTGATCGACAGGCGGATACCTTC. Protein product: CASSDRQADTF. The chain joins TRBV6-1 to TRBJ2-7, with D tentatively TRBD1 (6 bases). Germline V lookup: CDR1 MNHNS, CDR2 SASEGT. The CDR3 has 11 residues.

The rearrangement joins TRBV7-9 to TRBJ2-4, with 10 bases lining up with TRBD1. Trimming cost V 2 bases and J 6 bases; bases outside gene matches: 1. The CDR3 is 14 amino acids. Germline V gene sequence: CDR1 SEHNR, CDR2 FQNEAQ (reference sequence). The CDR3 nucleotides are TGTGCCAGCAGCTTAAGGGACAGGGGAAACATTCAGTACTTC. Encoded protein: CASSLRDRGNIQYF.

In this sample, this clone turned up a few times. The rearrangement joins TRBV3-1 (or the pseudogene TRBV3-2) to TRBJ1-3; D uncertain. CDR3 size: 16 residues. Germline lookup yields CDR1 LGHDT and CDR2 YNNKEL (reference sequence). V gave up 1 base and J gave up 2 bases, with 12 bases separating them. The CDR3 loop reads CASSQAGSGTGNTIYF. In nucleotides, the CDR3 is TGTGCCAGCAGCCAAGCCGGGTCCGGGACTGGAAACACCATATATTTT.

The chain recombines TRBV6-1 with TRBJ2-1; D may be TRBD1 (5 bases). Trimming cost V 1 base and J 4 bases, with 5 bases left between them. The CDR3 has 13 residues. CDR1 is MNHNS and CDR2 is SASEGT in the germline V gene. The CDR3 nucleotides are TGTGCCAGCAGTGAAGGACAGTACAATGAGCAGTTCTTC. It specifies CASSEGQYNEQFF.

The CDR3 DNA is TGTGCCAGCAGTTTTTCCGGGTTAAGCACAGATACGCAGTATTTT. Encoded protein: CASSFSGLSTDTQYF. V gene TRBV28 combines with J gene TRBJ2-3; D unclear. The CDR3 consists of 15 residues. CDR1 and CDR2 from the germline V gene are MDHEN and SYDVKM. The V and J ends lost 3 bases and 0 bases respectively, with 10 bases between them.

This clone was detected only a few times. This chain uses TRBV13 with TRBJ2-1; 7 bases agree with TRBD1. After removal of 5 bases from V and 0 bases from J, the junction contained 7 bases not matched to a gene. Germline loops: CDR1 PRHDT, CDR2 FYEKMQ (reference sequence). This CDR3 is built from 16 residues. The CDR3 sequence: CASSVGRDSSYNEQFF. DNA for the CDR3: TGTGCCAGCAGCGTGGGACGGGACAGCTCCTACAATGAGCAGTTCTTC. Variable domain in full (rest from reference TRBV13 and TRBJ2-1): AAGVIQSPRHLIKEKRETATLKCYPIPRHDTVYWYQQGPGQDPQFLISFYEKMQSDKGSIPDRFSAQQFSDYHSELNMSSLELGDSALYFCASSVGRDSSYNEQFFGPGTRLTVL.

Only a few counts were recorded for this clone. The rearrangement joins TRBV19 to TRBJ2-1; 7 positions agree with TRBD2. V was pared by 5 bases and J by 4 bases, with 8 bases of the junction left unmatched. The CDR3 contains 15 residues. The germline gives CDR1 LNHDA, CDR2 SQIVND (reference sequence). The CDR3 nucleotides read TGTGCCAGTAGTCCCAAGTCGGGGGGATACAATGAGCAGTTCTTC. Translated, it gives CASSPKSGGYNEQFF.

The chain has TRBV20-1 and TRBJ1-1; TRBD1 matches at 7 bases. The ends lost 3 bases at V and 0 bases at J; junction bases unmatched: 4. CDR3 length equals 14 residues. Per the germline V gene, CDR1 is DFQATT and CDR2 is SNEGSKA (reference sequence). The CDR3 loop is CSASQGGMNTEAFF. The CDR3, as DNA: TGCAGTGCTAGTCAGGGGGGAATGAACACTGAAGCTTTCTTT.

The chain has TRBV24-1 and TRBJ2-3, with D maybe TRBD2 (6 bases). Germline V gene sequence: CDR1 KGHDR, CDR2 SFDVKD. V lost 4 bases to trimming and J lost 4 bases, with 11 bases between them. The CDR3 has 14 residues. The CDR3 DNA reads TGTGCCACCAGTGAAGTGGGAGGACCAGATACGCAGTATTTT. It translates to CATSEVGGPDTQYF.